One sample yielded the 31 T cell receptor beta chains listed below, sequenced in a study of blood T cell repertoires in COVID-19. Measured with immunoSEQ multiplex PCR; TCRdb has only the in-frame clones, and not every one. The table records around 310,000 clones, around 89% of them present only once. The sample taken for sequencing was peripheral blood. The receptors stem from a woman in her 40s with COVID-19, enrolled during active disease.

V gene TRBV27 combines with J gene TRBJ2-2; D remains ambiguous. Trimming took 11 bases from V and 7 from J, leaving 23 bases between them. The CDR3 totals 15 residues. Looked up from germline, CDR1 is MNHEY and CDR2 is SMNVEV (reference sequence). CDR3 nucleotides: TGTGCCGAAGAGTCGGGTCGGATTAGATTCGGGGAGCTGTTTTTT. Translating it yields CAEESGRIRFGELFF.

The gene calls are TRBV9 and TRBJ2-3; possibly TRBD1 for D (6 bases). Trimming stripped 6 bases from V and 6 bases from J, with 20 bases between. Germline-derived CDR1 and CDR2 are SGDLS and YYNGEE. The CDR3 sequence is 15 residues long. The CDR3 here is CASTTMGRGMDTQYF. The CDR3 DNA follows: TGTGCCAGCACGACGATGGGCAGGGGAATGGATACGCAGTATTTT.

The rearrangement uses TRBV29-1 and TRBJ2-4, with D possibly TRBD2 on 7 matching bases. Germline CDR1 SQVTM, CDR2 ANQGSEA. This CDR3 is 14 amino acids long. Trimming removed 3 bases from V and 0 bases from J, with 9 bases in between. The CDR3 nucleotides are TGCAGCGTTGACGGGGGGCTAGCCAAAAACATTCAGTACTTC. Amino acids: CSVDGGLAKNIQYF.

The chain links TRBV3-1 (or the pseudogene TRBV3-2) to TRBJ2-7, with a tentative D call TRBD1 (5 bases). CDR3 length equals 13 residues. V was pared by 1 base and J by 6 bases, with 10 bases between. Germline V gene data show CDR1 as LGHDT and CDR2 as YNNKEL (reference sequence). This chain's CDR3 is CASSQGSGREQYF. For the CDR3, the DNA is TGTGCCAGCAGCCAAGGGTCAGGGCGCGAGCAGTACTTC.

In its sample, this clone was seen once. The V gene is TRBV7-9, the J gene TRBJ2-7, with 8 nucleotides matching TRBD1. From germline, CDR1 is SEHNR and CDR2 FQNEAQ (reference sequence). V gave up 8 bases and J gave up 3 bases; unmatched junction bases: 6. The CDR3 length is 13 residues. The CDR3 coding sequence is TGTGCCAGCCGGACAGGGACAAGCTACGAGCAGTACTTC. Translating it yields CASRTGTSYEQYF.

The V call is TRBV28, the J call TRBJ1-2; 9 nucleotides align to TRBD1. V was pared by 5 bases and J by 7 bases, with 5 bases of the junction left unmatched. Germline assignment: CDR1 MDHEN and CDR2 SYDVKM. The CDR3 runs 13 residues. The CDR3 protein is CASSTGTGRGYTF. The CDR3, as DNA: TGTGCCAGCAGTACTGGGACAGGGCGTGGCTACACCTTC.

The rearrangement links TRBV29-1 to TRBJ2-7, with 9 positions matching TRBD1. With 2 bases clipped from V and 5 bases from J, the junction kept 7 bases outside the gene matches. The CDR3 covers 14 residues. Germline values: CDR1 SQVTM, CDR2 ANQGSEA. The CDR3 protein is CSVELGQGSDEQYF. Written as DNA, the CDR3 is TGCAGCGTTGAATTGGGACAGGGAAGCGACGAGCAGTACTTC.

V is TRBV19 and J is TRBJ1-1; TRBD1 agrees at 9 bases. J lost 3 bases, V lost 7 bases, and 12 bases had no gene match. This CDR3 has 16 residues. From germline, CDR1 is LNHDA and CDR2 SQIVND (reference sequence). This CDR3 reads CASKPGTGQADTEAFF. The CDR3 DNA reads as TGTGCCAGTAAACCGGGGACAGGGCAGGCGGACACTGAAGCTTTCTTT.

The chain joins TRBV7-9 to TRBJ2-7, with 9 bases fitting TRBD1. The germline V gene has CDR1 SEHNR and CDR2 FQNEAQ (reference sequence). The CDR3 spans 14 residues. J was trimmed by 3 bases and V by 5 bases; bases with no gene match: 5. Here the CDR3 reads CASSTGTGNYEQYF. CDR3 coding DNA: TGTGCCAGCAGCACCGGGACAGGGAACTACGAGCAGTACTTC.

This clone came up once. The V call is TRBV2, the J call TRBJ1-5, with unresolved D. There are 14 residues in the CDR3. Trimming stripped 3 bases from V and 4 bases from J, with 10 bases between. Germline lookup yields CDR1 SNHLY and CDR2 FYNNEI. The CDR3 nucleotides are TGTGCCAGCAGTGAGAGGGAGGTTAATCAGCCCCAGCATTTT. As protein: CASSEREVNQPQHF.

The chain recombines TRBV28 with TRBJ1-1; TRBD1 agrees at 7 bases. Germline V lookup: CDR1 MDHEN, CDR2 SYDVKM. J gave up 9 bases and V 8 bases, and 12 bases lay outside the gene matches. The CDR3 length is 13 residues. CDR3 residues: CASDVNRDRKAFF. The CDR3 DNA reads TGTGCCAGCGATGTAAACCGGGACAGAAAAGCTTTCTTT.

J is TRBJ2-3 and V is TRBV5-5, with no clear D. V was cut by 4 bases and J by 2 bases, with 5 bases left in between. The germline CDR1 and CDR2 sequences are SGHKS and YYEKEE (reference sequence). The CDR3 extends over 12 amino acids. The CDR3 DNA is TGTGCCAGCAGCCCAGTCACAGATACGCAGTATTTT. Its protein product is CASSPVTDTQYF.

The J gene is TRBJ1-5, the V gene TRBV7-9; D is unresolved. Germline V lookup: CDR1 SEHNR, CDR2 FQNEAQ (reference sequence). The ends were cut back, 5 bases at V and 6 bases at J, with 11 bases in the middle. The CDR3 has 13 residues. For the CDR3, the DNA is TGTGCCAGCAGCCCCTCGAACGGTCAGCCCCAGCATTTT. It codes for CASSPSNGQPQHF.

The rearrangement joins TRBV7-2 to TRBJ1-1, with D possibly being TRBD1 (5 bases). CDR3 length equals 15 residues. Trimming left V 0 bases short and J 1 base short, with 9 bases between. Germline lookup yields CDR1 SGHTA and CDR2 FQGNSA. CDR3 in amino acids: CASSLAGVGNTEAFF. The CDR3 nucleotides are TGTGCCAGCAGCTTAGCAGGGGTTGGGAACACTGAAGCTTTCTTT.

This clone was detected a few times. Other DNA sequences in this sample translate to the same CDR3. The rearrangement links TRBV5-1 to TRBJ2-7, with D hard to call. The germline V gene encodes CDR1 SGHRS and CDR2 YFSETQ. CDR3 length: 12 amino acids. Trimming left V 0 bases short and J 2 bases short, with 3 bases between. For the CDR3, the DNA is TGCGCCAGCAGCTTGGATACCTACGAGCAGTACTTC. Translating it yields CASSLDTYEQYF.

This clone was observed once. The chain has TRBV4-3 and TRBJ2-1; tentatively, D is TRBD2 (5 bases). Germline lookup yields CDR1 LGHNA and CDR2 YSLEER. The germline V and J ends were trimmed by 3 bases and 2 bases, with 17 bases remaining between them. CDR3 length: 17 residues. The CDR3 bases are TGCGCCAGCAGCCAGTCCCCTCCCCAACTAGCCTACAATGAGCAGTTCTTC. As protein: CASSQSPPQLAYNEQFF.

The rearrangement uses TRBV12-3 or TRBV12-4 and TRBJ1-1; no firm D call. The CDR3 runs 13 residues. The germline V and J ends were trimmed by 5 bases and 3 bases, with 10 bases remaining between them. The CDR3 bases are TGTGCCAGCAGTCCTTCCAGGCACACTGAAGCTTTCTTT. Protein sequence: CASSPSRHTEAFF.

The chain is built from TRBV5-1 and TRBJ1-1; the match to TRBD1 covers 8 bases. CDR3 length: 16 residues. CDR1 SGHRS and CDR2 YFSETQ come from the germline V gene. V lost 3 bases to trimming and J lost 6 bases; unmatched junction nucleotides: 13. This CDR3 is CASSWPPAGGEAEAFF. The CDR3 bases are TGCGCCAGCAGCTGGCCCCCAGCAGGGGGCGAAGCTGAAGCTTTCTTT.

The chain recombines TRBV7-9 with TRBJ1-2, with TRBD1 as a possible D gene (6 bases). V was shortened by 5 bases and J by 2 bases, with 15 bases between the two germline ends. Germline values: CDR1 SEHNR, CDR2 FQNEAQ (reference sequence). The CDR3 loop spans 15 amino acids. The CDR3, as DNA: TGTGCCAGCAGCCCCCAAGGGGGGGCGAACTATGGCTACACCTTC. This sequence encodes CASSPQGGANYGYTF.

The gene calls are TRBV6-5 and TRBJ1-5, with 9 bases lining up with TRBD1. This CDR3 has 13 amino acids. CDR1 and CDR2 from the germline V gene are MNHEY and SVGAGI. V dropped 6 bases and J dropped 7; count of bases not matched to a gene: 4. The CDR3 region has the DNA TGTGCCAGCAGAAGGGACAGGGTACAGCCCCAGCATTTT. It yields the protein CASRRDRVQPQHF.

This chain links TRBV7-2 with TRBJ1-6; D gene ambiguous. CDR3 length: 15 residues. Trimming pared 2 bases from V and 8 bases from J, leaving 13 bases between. The V gene's germline CDR1 is SGHTA and CDR2 FQGNSA. DNA of the CDR3: TGTGCCAGCAGCTTAATTGCAGGCCGAGATTCACCCCTCCACTTT. Translation: CASSLIAGRDSPLHF. The whole variable domain, remainder taken from reference TRBV7-2 and TRBJ1-6, is GAGVSQSPSNKVTEKGKDVELRCDPISGHTALYWYRQSLGQGLEFLIYFQGNSAPDKSGLPSDRFSAERTGGSVSTLTIQRTQQEDSAVYLCASSLIAGRDSPLHFGNGTRLTVT.

This rearrangement joins TRBV28 to TRBJ2-3, with D hard to call. This CDR3 comprises 14 residues. CDR1 and CDR2 (germline): MDHEN, SYDVKM. Trimming removed 4 bases at V and 3 bases at J, with 11 bases between. The CDR3 DNA reads as TGTGCCAGCAGTTCCCAGCAGGTTACAGATACGCAGTATTTT. It is translated as CASSSQQVTDTQYF.

This chain connects TRBV3-1 (or the pseudogene TRBV3-2) to TRBJ1-2; 8 nucleotides align to TRBD1. The CDR3 length is 19 residues. V dropped 0 bases and J dropped 5; count of bases not matched to a gene: 17. Per the germline V gene, CDR1 is LGHDT and CDR2 is YNNKEL (reference sequence). CDR3: CASSQDISAGGGLWYGYTF. CDR3 bases: TGTGCCAGCAGCCAAGATATCTCGGCAGGGGGCGGTTTATGGTATGGCTACACCTTC.

The V and J genes are TRBV6-5 and TRBJ1-6, with TRBD1 identical over 9 bases. The CDR3 length is 15 residues. CDR1 is MNHEY, CDR2 SVGAGI, per germline. Trimming at V came to 3 bases and at J to 7 bases, leaving 4 bases not matched to a gene. CDR3 region: CASSYGQGWNSPLHF. The CDR3 DNA sequence: TGTGCCAGCAGTTATGGACAGGGGTGGAATTCACCCCTCCACTTT.

The chain uses TRBV29-1 and TRBJ1-1; 10 positions agree with TRBD1. Per the germline V gene, CDR1 is SQVTM and CDR2 is ANQGSEA. The CDR3 runs 14 residues. J gave up 1 base and V 6 bases, and 5 bases lay outside the gene matches. The CDR3 DNA reads as TGCAGCGTGCGGGACAGGGGTTCGAACACTGAAGCTTTCTTT. This sequence encodes CSVRDRGSNTEAFF.

The CDR3 DNA reads TGTGCCAGCTCACCGCAGGGGACGGGGGAAAAACTGTTTTTT. Protein product: CASSPQGTGEKLFF. The rearrangement joins TRBV18 to TRBJ1-4, with D perhaps matching TRBD1 (6 bases). V was cut by 3 bases and J by 8 bases, with 13 bases left in between. The CDR3 is 14 residues long. Germline assignment: CDR1 KGHSH and CDR2 LQKENI.

This clone was seen a few times. The rearrangement joins TRBV27 to TRBJ1-5, with D unclear. Germline loops: CDR1 MNHEY, CDR2 SMNVEV (reference sequence). The CDR3 length is 14 residues. V shed 3 bases and J shed 3 bases, with 9 bases lying between them. The CDR3 sequence is CASSFGLTNQPQHF. In DNA, the CDR3 is TGTGCCAGCAGTTTCGGTCTTACCAATCAGCCCCAGCATTTT.

The J gene is TRBJ2-2, the V gene TRBV27; D is possibly TRBD1 (5 bases). This CDR3 spans 15 amino acids. Germline V lookup: CDR1 MNHEY, CDR2 SMNVEV (reference sequence). V was trimmed by 5 bases and J by 0 bases, leaving 10 bases between them. The CDR3: CASSPGRANTGELFF. DNA of the CDR3: TGTGCCAGCAGTCCAGGCAGGGCGAACACCGGGGAGCTGTTTTTT.

The chain couples TRBV29-1 to TRBJ1-1; 7 nucleotides align to TRBD1. Germline CDR1 reads SQVTM; CDR2 reads ANQGSEA. The CDR3 is 13 residues long. J was trimmed by 2 bases and V by 3 bases; bases with no gene match: 3. The CDR3, as DNA: TGCAGCGTTGACGGGACAGTCAACACTGAAGCTTTCTTT. Translating gives CSVDGTVNTEAFF.

CDR3 DNA: TGTGCCAGCAGTTTCCGGGACAGGGGGCTGGGTGAAGCTTTCTTT. Encoded protein: CASSFRDRGLGEAFF. This chain links TRBV28 with TRBJ1-1; 12 bases fit TRBD1. Germline V gives CDR1 MDHEN, CDR2 SYDVKM. The CDR3 consists of 15 residues. The junction had 6 bases not matched to a gene; V was cut back by 3 bases and J by 7 bases. Variable domain in full (rest from reference TRBV28 and TRBJ1-1): DVKVTQSSRYLVKRTGEKVFLECVQDMDHENMFWYRQDPGLGLRLIYFSYDVKMKEKGDIPEGYSVSREKKERFSLILESASTNQTSMYLCASSFRDRGLGEAFFGQGTRLTVV.

The rearrangement uses TRBV19 and TRBJ2-1; D may be TRBD2 (6 bases). Germline CDR1 and CDR2: LNHDA and SQIVND (reference sequence). V was pared by 10 bases and J by 8 bases, with 24 bases between. CDR3 size: 15 residues. Written as DNA, the CDR3 is TGTGCCACCTCCCAGGGATCGGGGGTTACGGATGAGCAGTTCTTC. Its translation is CATSQGSGVTDEQFF.